Listed here is a single T cell receptor beta chain. This entry comes from a study of CD8 T cells in Susac syndrome. It was with random hexamers that 0.5 to 1 ug RNA was reverse transcribed. TCRdb re-derived calls from the immunoSEQ multiplex PCR reads in MiXCR, one entry per CDR3 protein. This sample has some 120,000 distinct CDR3 sequences, with approximately 91% found just once. Sequencing targeted TCR beta in blood CD8+ and CD4+ T cells. The CDR3 is 16 amino acids. Deletions cut 3 bases from V and 2 bases from J, with 14 bases between. The TCR comes from a human donor in good health. V is TRBV12-3 or TRBV12-4 and J is TRBJ1-5, with D perhaps TRBD1 (5 bases). Sequencing was performed on CD4+ T cells from PBMCs. CDR3 in DNA: TGTGCCAGCAGTTTCAGAGGGGCGGCGGGCAATCAGCCCCAGCATTTT. It codes for CASSFRGAAGNQPQHF.